These T cell receptor beta chains were read from a single sample in a study of CXCR3-negative and CXCR3-positive naive CD8 T cells. TCRdb re-called the 5' RACE reads; every CDR3 protein appears as one record, without DNA. Found here are over 70,000 distinct CDR3 sequences; the top ten clones hold about 0.8%. Material: naive CXCR3+ CD8+ T cells from blood. The origin of the receptors is a human donor in good health. Some clones in this sample may be carry-over from other donors' samples. The CDR3 runs from the conserved cysteine through the conserved F or W.

V	J	CDR3
TRBV20-1	TRBJ1-2	CSAGTALVTRVGYTF
TRBV12-3/TRBV12-4	TRBJ2-7	CASSLGTGYEQYF
TRBV28	TRBJ1-2	CASSLRGPDYGYTF
TRBV27	TRBJ1-1	CASSPTGVEAFF
TRBV15	TRBJ2-1	CATSRVGGEQFF
TRBV18	TRBJ1-1	CASSRPNTEAFF
TRBV11-1	TRBJ2-7	CASSHTGQGVGEQYF
TRBV7-2	TRBJ1-1	CASSLGGTEDTEAFF
TRBV28	TRBJ2-1	CASAPGANEQFF
TRBV27	TRBJ2-5	CASSFLGPVGQETQYF
TRBV7-6	TRBJ1-2	CASSLWTGALYGYTF
TRBV29-1	TRBJ2-1	CSVELAGRYNEQFF
TRBV28	TRBJ2-5	CASSSRPYQETQYF
TRBV5-4	TRBJ1-1	CASSPTGTGFEAFF
TRBV4-2	TRBJ1-1	CASSPPDVSTEAFF
TRBV12-3/TRBV12-4	TRBJ1-2	CASSLQGRPMRGGYTF
TRBV28	TRBJ2-7	CASSPSAGAWVHEQYF